This T cell receptor (beta chain) was sequenced in a study of beta chain features in type 1 diabetes. About the research overall: Patients shared similar age, gender and cell yields with healthy donors.

It was via CD45RO/CCR7/CD25/CD127/CD95/CD27 that CD4+ naive, central memory, regulatory and stem cell-like memory cells were sorted. This clone was observed a few times. Its antigen remains unknown. Investigators reverse transcribed all isolated RNA, so they sequenced expressed TCRB transcripts. Sequencing was performed with immunoSEQ multiplex PCR; in TCRdb, only in-frame clones are kept and a portion is missing. The table lists about 170,000 clones, around 8% of them singletons. Points from the study as a whole: The naive, central memory and Treg TCRB repertoires of patients appeared to be more similar to one another than those of healthy donors. Significant though moderate, a shortening of TCRB CDR3s appeared in all four CD4+ subsets of Type 1 diabetes patients.

After removal of 3 bases from V and 6 bases from J, the junction contained 3 bases not matched to a gene. CDR3 length equals 14 residues. Germline lookup yields CDR1 MNHEY and CDR2 SMNVEV (reference sequence). This TCR derives from a woman in her thirties or forties with type 1 diabetes. The material sequenced was central memory CD4+ T cells from blood. J is TRBJ2-1 and V is TRBV27; 9 bases match TRBD2. The CDR3 DNA is TGTGCCAGCAGTTTGGCGGGGGGGCCCAATGAGCAGTTCTTC. This codes for CASSLAGGPNEQFF.